The T cell receptor (beta chain) under discussion was sequenced for a study of cytomegalovirus exposure and HLA in healthy donors. Primers for the PCR totalled 60 Vbeta and 13 Jbeta. The method was immunoSEQ multiplex PCR; TCRdb's version includes in-frame clones alone and lacks a portion of them. The profile covers about 160,000 clones, with roughly 77% appearing a single time and 1% taken by the ten largest. Losses at the gene ends were 0 bases for V and 5 bases for J; bases not matched to a gene: 4. The CDR3 totals 15 residues. Germline CDR1 and CDR2: SGHTS and YDEGEE. The TCR originated in a woman in her forties or fifties in good health and CMV-seropositive. V is TRBV5-8 and J is TRBJ1-5; TRBD1 aligns across 8 bases. Sequencing was performed on PBMCs. CDR3 residues: CASSLEGTGYQPQHF. The CDR3 DNA reads as TGTGCCAGCAGCTTGGAAGGGACAGGCTATCAGCCCCAGCATTTT. Complete variable domain (other parts from reference TRBV5-8 and TRBJ1-5): EAGVTQSPTHLIKTRGQQATLRCSPISGHTSVYWYQQALGLGLQFLLWYDEGEERNRGNFPPRFSGRQFPNYSSELNVNALELEDSALYLCASSLEGTGYQPQHFGDGTRLSIL.